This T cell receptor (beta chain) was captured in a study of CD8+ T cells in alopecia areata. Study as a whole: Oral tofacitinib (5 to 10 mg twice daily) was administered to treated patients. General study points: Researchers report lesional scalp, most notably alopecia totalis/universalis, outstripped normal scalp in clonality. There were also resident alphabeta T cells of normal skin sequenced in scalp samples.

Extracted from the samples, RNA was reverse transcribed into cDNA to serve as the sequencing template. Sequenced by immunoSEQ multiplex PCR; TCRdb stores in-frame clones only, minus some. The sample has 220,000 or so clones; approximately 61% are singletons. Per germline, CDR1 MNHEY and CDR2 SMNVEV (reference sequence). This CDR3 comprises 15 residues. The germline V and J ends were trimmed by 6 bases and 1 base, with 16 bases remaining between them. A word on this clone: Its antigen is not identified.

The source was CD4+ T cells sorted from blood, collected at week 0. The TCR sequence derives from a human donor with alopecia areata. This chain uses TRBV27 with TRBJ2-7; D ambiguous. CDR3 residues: CASSPVQGTSYEQYF. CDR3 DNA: TGTGCCAGCAGCCCGGTTCAAGGTACTTCCTACGAGCAGTACTTC.